The clone carrying this TCR beta chain occurred a few times. Assay used: immunoSEQ multiplex PCR; TCRdb lists only in-frame clones, some missing. This sample has about 53,000 clones, with 60% to 80% found just once. The data are from a study of OX40 agonist ivuxolimab in advanced cancers. The J segment lost 9 bases and the V segment lost 3 bases, leaving 12 bases of the junction unmatched. Germline-derived CDR1 and CDR2 are SGDLS and YYNGEE. The CDR3 runs 15 residues. The rearrangement links TRBV9 to TRBJ2-1; TRBD2 aligns across 7 bases. The TCR comes from an adult with an advanced solid tumor such as melanoma, head and neck, liver or kidney cancer. The material sequenced was CD4+ or CD8+ T cells sorted from blood, taken in a trial of the OX40 agonist ivuxolimab. CDR3 loop: CASSDRTSFGGEQFF. The DNA for the CDR3 is TGTGCCAGCAGCGACCGGACTAGTTTTGGAGGTGAGCAGTTCTTC.